This TCR beta chain was sequenced in a study of blood T cell repertoires in COVID-19. On the study more broadly: There were acute and convalescent COVID-19 samples, and they came from the United States, Italy and Spain. The cDNA or gDNA used as material had been derived from T cells, B-cell-depleted T cells, or PBMCs.

Only in-frame clones appear in the TCRdb table, and some are missing; sequencing was by immunoSEQ multiplex PCR. Of more than 200,000 clones listed, roughly 80% are singletons. V shed 3 bases and J 2 bases; nucleotides not matched to a gene: 9. The germline gives CDR1 SGHNT, CDR2 YYREEE (reference sequence). This CDR3 has 17 amino acids. The receptor was isolated from a woman aged 40 to 55 with active or convalescent COVID-19. Material for sequencing was peripheral blood. The rearrangement links TRBV5-4 to TRBJ2-5; TRBD2 matches 11 bases. The CDR3 spells CASSSPRLAGHQETQYF. DNA of the CDR3: TGTGCCAGCAGCTCCCCGAGACTAGCGGGGCATCAAGAGACCCAGTACTTC.